The present entry profiles one T cell receptor beta chain with its context. Its antigen is unidentified. The sample comes from a study of shared clonotypes between healthy human individuals. At the level of the study: Aged 18 to 49, the donors were two women and a few men. Overall study findings and caveats: Shared clonotypes across all four donors exceeded non-shared ones in generation probability.

Once extracted for a subset, genomic DNA was divided evenly among several immunoSEQ plates. Sequencing was performed with immunoSEQ multiplex PCR; in TCRdb, only in-frame clones are kept and a portion is missing. The table includes about 1 million clones, approximately 68% detected once. J was trimmed by 2 bases and V by 4 bases; bases with no gene match: 6. The CDR3 runs to 15 residues. Germline loops: CDR1 SGDLS, CDR2 YYNGEE. Investigators divided CD4+ cells into CD45RA+ naive and CD45RA-negative memory subsets. What was sequenced was memory CD4+ T cells sorted from blood. Regarding subset: CD45RA-negative fraction. This chain joins TRBV9 and TRBJ2-3; TRBD2 agrees at 8 bases. This receptor was obtained from a man aged 18 to 30 in good health. The CDR3 DNA follows: TGTGCCAGCAGCCCGTTAGCGGGAATCACAGATACGCAGTATTTT. Its translation is CASSPLAGITDTQYF.